The clone carrying this T cell receptor beta chain has more than one count but fewer than ten. Its antigen is unidentified. The data originate from a study of OX40 agonist ivuxolimab in advanced cancers. The V gene lost 0 bases and the J gene lost 0 bases, with 14 bases spanning the gap. This CDR3 has 18 amino acids. CDR1 and CDR2 (germline): LGHNA, YNFKEQ. Produced via immunoSEQ multiplex PCR; TCRdb's table is partial and in-frame only. The sample gives more than 45,000 clones, around four fifths of which show up once; around 3.2% is in the top ten. Excluded were patients having autoimmune disease history or systemic immunosuppression. Study findings and constraints: Specificity for antigen went undetermined in the expanded peripheral T cells. The average count of expanded clones was higher among CD8+ T cells than among CD4+.

The clonotype comes from an adult with an advanced solid tumor such as melanoma, head and neck, liver or kidney cancer. The material was CD4+ or CD8+ T cells sorted from blood, obtained in a trial of the OX40 agonist ivuxolimab. The genes are TRBV4-2 and TRBJ2-2; possible D gene TRBD2, 7 bases. The CDR3 reads CASSQDFREGANTGELFF. The CDR3 DNA follows: TGTGCCAGCAGCCAAGATTTTAGGGAGGGGGCGAACACCGGGGAGCTGTTTTTT.